Below are 22 T cell receptor beta chains sequenced from a single sample in a study of blood T cell repertoires in COVID-19 (dated by TCRdb to the early 2020s). Library creation used the immunoSEQ multiplex PCR assay. This is the immuneACCESS table as TCRdb keeps it, with only in-frame sequences that have V and J called. A part of the clones is gone; compared with another copy, unresolved V genes explain less than half, and the rest is unexplained. Across this sample there are roughly 370,000 clones, with 85% to 90% seen only once. Roughly 10% of the sample comes from the top ten. Input material: PBMCs or T cells enriched from blood (not recorded which). The receptors shown here come from a woman aged 45-59 years who had recovered from COVID-19.

The chain joins TRBV5-6 to TRBJ1-5; a possible D gene is TRBD1 (5 bases). The V end was cut by 4 bases, the J end by 5 bases, with 16 bases between. Looked up from germline, CDR1 is SGHDT and CDR2 is YYEEEE. The CDR3 sequence is 15 residues long. CDR3 nucleotide sequence: TGTGCCAGCAGCCATCAAGACAGACCAGATCAGCCCCAGCATTTT. It specifies CASSHQDRPDQPQHF.

V and J are TRBV10-3 and TRBJ1-2, with 7 nucleotides matching TRBD1. This CDR3 comprises 14 residues. V dropped 3 bases and J dropped 6; count of bases not matched to a gene: 7. Germline V gene sequence: CDR1 ENHRY, CDR2 SYGVKD. For the CDR3, the DNA is TGTGCCATCAGTGAAGACAGGGATGGAGATGGCTACACCTTC. Protein: CAISEDRDGDGYTF.

The chain employs TRBV10-3 and TRBJ1-1, with 7 positions matching TRBD1. The CDR3 totals 15 residues. Germline trimming cut 9 bases from V and 3 bases from J; bases unmatched to any gene: 13. Germline CDR1 ENHRY, CDR2 SYGVKD. The CDR3 is CAIGPTGLVHTEAFF. The CDR3 DNA reads TGTGCCATAGGACCGACAGGGTTGGTTCACACTGAAGCTTTCTTT.

This sequence joins TRBV28 and TRBJ1-2; D not certain. V was trimmed by 10 bases and J by 0 bases, leaving 12 bases between them. This CDR3 has 13 amino acids. Germline loops: CDR1 MDHEN, CDR2 SYDVKM. The CDR3, as DNA: TGTGCCACTTCAACGCAGTCTAACTATGGCTACACCTTC. It codes for CATSTQSNYGYTF.

J is TRBJ2-7 and V is TRBV6-1; no definite D call. V shed 2 bases and J shed 1 base, with 12 bases lying between them. Germline assignment: CDR1 MNHNS and CDR2 SASEGT. This CDR3 has 15 amino acids. The DNA of the CDR3 is TGTGCCAGCAGTGAACTTGGTCAGGCATCCTACGAGCAGTACTTC. Translating it yields CASSELGQASYEQYF.

CDR3 region: CASSVAPGGTERRYGYTF. The DNA of the CDR3 is TGTGCCAGCAGCGTAGCCCCAGGGGGTACGGAGCGACGCTATGGCTACACCTTC. The V gene is TRBV9, the J gene TRBJ1-2; 7 nucleotides agree with TRBD1. CDR1 SGDLS and CDR2 YYNGEE come from the germline V gene. The CDR3 has 18 residues. With V trimmed by 0 bases and J by 4 bases, 15 bases remained unmatched.

This sequence joins TRBV18 and TRBJ1-2; tentatively, D is TRBD1 (5 bases). This CDR3 contains 14 residues. Deletions cut 3 bases from V and 5 bases from J, with 13 bases between. Germline-derived CDR1 and CDR2 are KGHSH and LQKENI. This CDR3 reads CASSPPAGGYGYTF. The CDR3, as DNA: TGTGCCAGCTCACCCCCTGCCGGGGGGTATGGCTACACCTTC.

The chain has TRBV6-5 and TRBJ2-7; possible D gene TRBD2, 6 bases. Germline V gene data show CDR1 as MNHEY and CDR2 as SVGAGI. The CDR3 is 14 amino acids. The V end was cut by 3 bases, the J end by 2 bases, with 11 bases between. CDR3 sequence (DNA): TGTGCCAGCAGTTATCGGCGGGGCCCCTACGAGCAGTACTTC. This codes for CASSYRRGPYEQYF.

The gene calls are TRBV25-1 and TRBJ1-1, with D unclear. From germline, CDR1 is MGHDK and CDR2 SYGVNS. This CDR3 has 13 amino acids. Trimming took 6 bases from V and 0 from J, leaving 8 bases between them. CDR3 sequence reads: CASSLNVNTEAFF. The DNA of the CDR3 is TGTGCCAGCAGCCTAAATGTGAACACTGAAGCTTTCTTT.

The gene calls are TRBV2 and TRBJ1-2, with TRBD1 matching 7 bases. The germline CDR1 and CDR2 sequences are SNHLY and FYNNEI. J lost 4 bases, V lost 3 bases, and 11 bases had no gene match. This CDR3 is 16 amino acids long. The chain's CDR3 is CASSDPGQGVRYGYTF. The DNA for the CDR3 is TGTGCCAGCAGTGATCCGGGGCAGGGGGTACGCTATGGCTACACCTTC.

This chain uses TRBV10-3 with TRBJ1-4; D unclear. There are 14 residues in the CDR3. Trimming stripped 11 bases from V and 5 bases from J, with 18 bases between. The germline CDR1 and CDR2 sequences are ENHRY and SYGVKD. The chain's CDR3 is CASSYAAGNEKLFF. The CDR3 nucleotides read TGTGCCTCATCCTACGCAGCAGGCAATGAAAAACTGTTTTTT.

This chain links TRBV3-1 (or the pseudogene TRBV3-2) with TRBJ2-2; 13 bases are a match to TRBD2. J was trimmed by 5 bases and V by 4 bases; bases with no gene match: 7. CDR1 and CDR2 (germline): LGHDT, YNNKEL (reference sequence). The CDR3 sequence is 17 residues long. This CDR3 is CASSLTSGGAITGELFF. The CDR3 region has the DNA TGTGCCAGCAGCCTTACTAGCGGGGGGGCTATAACCGGGGAGCTGTTTTTT.

The chain employs TRBV19 and TRBJ1-2; 8 bases align to TRBD1. J gave up 3 bases and V 5 bases, and 2 bases lay outside the gene matches. The length of the CDR3 is 13 residues. CDR1 is LNHDA and CDR2 is SQIVND in the germline V gene (reference sequence). The CDR3 region is CASSGQGYYGYTF. The CDR3 nucleotides read TGTGCCAGTAGTGGACAGGGCTACTATGGCTACACCTTC.

The chain joins TRBV29-1 to TRBJ1-2; 11 nucleotides match TRBD1. V lost 8 bases and J lost 2; bases outside the gene matches: 10. The CDR3 totals 15 residues. Germline loops: CDR1 SQVTM, CDR2 ANQGSEA. The CDR3, as DNA: TGCAGCACAAGCTTCCGGGACAGGGGGAACTATGGCTACACCTTC. It yields the protein CSTSFRDRGNYGYTF.

CDR3 region: CASSDTTGSGYGYTF. For the CDR3, the DNA is TGTGCCAGCAGTGACACGACAGGGTCGGGCTATGGCTACACCTTC. The gene calls are TRBV6-1 and TRBJ1-2; 7 nucleotides align to TRBD1. The length of the CDR3 is 15 residues. The germline CDR1 and CDR2 sequences are MNHNS and SASEGT. V shed 3 bases, J shed 4 bases, and the junction held 8 bases outside the gene matches.

This clone was counted once. For the CDR3, the DNA is TGTGCCAGCAGTTTAGCGCGCCTCGGCGAGCAGTACTTC. As protein: CASSLARLGEQYF. The rearrangement links TRBV12-3 or TRBV12-4 to TRBJ2-7; the D is unclear. The CDR3 has 13 amino acids. Trimming took 0 bases from V and 6 from J, leaving 9 bases between them.

The CDR3 loop is CASSPRQGRGLGFTF. Written as DNA, the CDR3 is TGTGCCAGCAGCCCTCGACAGGGTAGGGGCTTGGGATTCACCTTC. The chain carries TRBV7-6 and TRBJ1-2; 7 bases are shared with TRBD1. The length of the CDR3 is 15 residues. The V gene end was trimmed by 5 bases and the J gene end by 13 bases; junction bases not matched to a gene: 19. CDR1 and CDR2 from the germline V gene are SGHVS and FNYEAQ.

In nucleotides, the CDR3 is TGTGCCAGCAGCTGGCCGACAGGGGAAGAGACCCAGTACTTC. Its protein product is CASSWPTGEETQYF. V and J are TRBV7-9 and TRBJ2-5; 8 nucleotides line up with TRBD1. CDR3 length: 14 amino acids. Trimming at V came to 4 bases and at J to 3 bases, leaving 4 bases not matched to a gene. The germline V gene has CDR1 SEHNR and CDR2 FQNEAQ (reference sequence).

The genes are TRBV6-5 and TRBJ2-2; a weak D match, TRBD1 (6 bases). In germline, CDR1 is MNHEY, CDR2 SVGAGI. The CDR3 is made up of 14 amino acids. V was shortened by 6 bases and J by 4 bases, with 12 bases between the two germline ends. CDR3 DNA: TGTGCCAGCAGCCGACAGGCTACCACCGGGGAGCTGTTTTTT. Protein product: CASSRQATTGELFF.

This chain joins TRBV5-1 and TRBJ2-1, with D perhaps TRBD2 (5 bases). Germline V gene data show CDR1 as SGHRS and CDR2 as YFSETQ. The CDR3 is made up of 14 amino acids. Trimming shortened V by 0 bases and J by 5 bases, and 9 bases separated the two germline ends. CDR3 sequence (DNA): TGCGCCAGCAGCTTGGGCGAGACTAACAATGAGCAGTTCTTC. It yields the protein CASSLGETNNEQFF.

This clone was counted only a few times. The chain couples TRBV24-1 to TRBJ1-2; a weak D match, TRBD1 (6 bases). V lost 3 bases and J 2 bases, leaving 9 bases between the germline ends. Germline V gives CDR1 KGHDR, CDR2 SFDVKD. The CDR3 runs to 14 residues. The CDR3 coding sequence is TGTGCCACCAGTGATGCCGACAGGAACTATGGCTACACCTTC. It translates to CATSDADRNYGYTF.

The chain uses TRBV4-1 and TRBJ1-4; no firm D call. Germline assignment: CDR1 MGHRA and CDR2 YSYEKL. The CDR3 sequence is 13 residues long. Trimming stripped 0 bases from V and 4 bases from J, with 3 bases between. The chain's CDR3 is CASSQDRNEKLFF. The CDR3 DNA reads as TGCGCCAGCAGCCAAGACCGTAATGAAAAACTGTTTTTT.